These 17 T cell receptor beta chains originate from one sample sequenced in a study of regulatory T cells in long-lasting Graves disease. Documented time point: newly diagnosed GD, antithyroid drugs for less than 3 months. Isolated PBMC RNA provided the starting material for the TCR library. Researchers made TCR beta libraries by using iRepertoire HTBI primers and running Arm-PCR on CDR3 regions. MiXCR, run by TCRdb on the multiplex PCR reads, gives a single entry per CDR3 protein. Of about 620,000 distinct CDR3 sequences listed, 16% were seen once; the top ten hold approximately 18%. The same data also contributed to another study, on T cells in Graves' hyperthyroidism and ophthalmopathy.

The starting material was peripheral blood mononuclear cells (PBMCs), obtained at new diagnosis, from a patient treated with antithyroid drugs. All receptors derive from a woman in her twenties or thirties with Graves disease.

This clonotype was seen ten or more times. This chain joins TRBV6-5 and TRBJ2-1; 11 bases are a match to TRBD2. There are 17 residues in the CDR3. Germline trimming cut 4 bases from V and 6 bases from J; bases unmatched to any gene: 11. Per the germline V gene, CDR1 is MNHEY and CDR2 is SVGAGI. DNA for the CDR3: TGTGCCAGCAGTTCGGGCCGGCTAGCGGGAGGAGGCAATGAGCAGTTCTTC. It translates to CASSSGRLAGGGNEQFF.

This clonotype has a count of ten or more. The genes are TRBV5-1 and TRBJ2-7; D is perhaps TRBD1 (5 bases). The CDR3 consists of 14 residues. Germline lookup yields CDR1 SGHRS and CDR2 YFSETQ. V was cut by 1 base and J by 2 bases, with 10 bases left in between. CDR3 region: CASSLRAGTYEQYF. The CDR3 DNA reads as TGCGCCAGCAGCTTGAGGGCAGGGACCTACGAGCAGTACTTC.

This clonotype was observed at least ten times. V gene TRBV27 combines with J gene TRBJ1-6; maybe TRBD1 (6 bases). The CDR3 spans 15 residues. Trimming took 5 bases from V and 7 from J, leaving 15 bases between them. Germline V gene lookup returns CDR1 MNHEY and CDR2 SMNVEV (reference sequence). CDR3: CASSADRTQNSPLHF. The CDR3 region has the DNA TGTGCCAGCAGTGCAGACAGGACACAAAATTCACCCCTCCACTTT.

CDR3 sequence (DNA): TGTGCCAGCTCACCGAAATTGACCGGGACCTACTCTGGGGCCAACGTCCTGACTTTC. Residues: CASSPKLTGTYSGANVLTF. The chain has TRBV18 and TRBJ2-6; D may be TRBD1 or TRBD2 (5 bases each). From germline, CDR1 is KGHSH and CDR2 LQKENI. Trimming left V 3 bases short and J 0 bases short, with 18 bases between. The CDR3 totals 19 residues.

A few counts support this clonotype. This chain joins TRBV29-1 and TRBJ2-5; maybe TRBD2 (7 bases). V lost 4 bases to trimming and J lost 7 bases, with 16 bases between them. Germline V CDR1 and CDR2: SQVTM, ANQGSEA. CDR3 length: 13 residues. This CDR3 reads CSVGRGGGVTQYF. The DNA of the CDR3 is TGCAGCGTTGGGCGGGGAGGGGGTGTGACCCAGTACTTC. The entire variable domain, with the rest obtained from reference TRBV29-1 and TRBJ2-5, is as follows: SAVISQKPSRDICQRGTSLTIQCQVDSQVTMMFWYRQQPGQSLTLIATANQGSEATYESGFVIDKFPISRPNLTFSTLTVSNMSPEDSSIYLCSVGRGGGVTQYFGPGTRLLVL.

This clonotype was picked up a small number of times. V usage is TRBV6-4 and J usage is TRBJ2-2, with 10 bases that match TRBD1. The CDR3 covers 15 residues. With V trimmed by 8 bases and J by 4 bases, 7 bases remained unmatched. Germline V gives CDR1 MRHNA, CDR2 SNTAGT. Written as DNA, the CDR3 is TGTGCCAGCCGCCGGGACAGGGGACCCACCGGGGAGCTGTTTTTT. The encoded protein is CASRRDRGPTGELFF.

The chain uses TRBV6-1 and TRBJ1-2, with D hard to call. The V end was cut by 7 bases, the J end by 4 bases, with 22 bases between. CDR3 length: 16 residues. Germline V gene sequence: CDR1 MNHNS, CDR2 SASEGT. Here the CDR3 reads CASTTTGNSLSYGYTF. The CDR3 nucleotides read TGTGCCAGCACTACAACCGGCAATTCCTTGAGCTATGGCTACACCTTC.

The chain combines TRBV5-1 with TRBJ2-3; no clear D gene. CDR1 is SGHRS and CDR2 is YFSETQ in the germline V gene. The V end lost 0 bases, the J end lost 2 bases, and 10 bases lay between the germline ends. The CDR3 totals 15 residues. The DNA for the CDR3 is TGCGCCAGCAGCTTGGCCGAAGGGATCACAGATACGCAGTATTTT. This codes for CASSLAEGITDTQYF.

The chain recombines TRBV30 with TRBJ1-5, with D perhaps TRBD1 (6 bases). Germline V CDR1 and CDR2: GTSNPN, SVGIG (reference sequence). V was trimmed by 4 bases and J by 5 bases, leaving 12 bases between them. CDR3 length: 13 amino acids. The CDR3 reads CAWNSGDHQPQHF. DNA of the CDR3: TGTGCCTGGAATTCAGGGGACCATCAGCCCCAGCATTTT.

A few counts support this clonotype. The rearrangement links TRBV12-3 or TRBV12-4 to TRBJ2-5; weak D call: TRBD1 (5 bases). The CDR3 loop spans 15 amino acids. Trimming left V 4 bases short and J 6 bases short, with 18 bases between. The CDR3 nucleotides read TGTGCCAGCAGTTACGGGCAGGGTAACGCACAGACCCAGTACTTC. This translates into CASSYGQGNAQTQYF.

This clonotype occurred many times. V gene TRBV12-3 or TRBV12-4 combines with J gene TRBJ1-1; maybe TRBD1 (5 bases). This CDR3 is built from 12 residues. Trimming pared 8 bases from V and 5 bases from J, leaving 12 bases between. The DNA for the CDR3 is TGTGCCAGCGAGAGGGGAGGTACTGAAGCTTTCTTT. Its protein product is CASERGGTEAFF.

To note about this clonotype: A much bigger clone sits one base away, suggesting this may be a read error. This chain joins TRBV20-1 and TRBJ2-1; 13 bases map to TRBD2. Germline V lookup: CDR1 DFQATT, CDR2 SNEGSKA (reference sequence). The CDR3 contains 14 residues. With 4 bases clipped from V and 10 bases from J, the junction kept 7 bases outside the gene matches. CDR3 sequence (DNA): TGCAGTGCTATTGGGGGACTAGCGGGACAGGAGCAGTTCTTC. Amino acid sequence: CSAIGGLAGQEQFF.

The sample holds many counts of this clonotype. The chain is built from TRBV28 and TRBJ1-1, with a possible D match to TRBD1 (5 bases). Between the trimmed V and J ends, which lost 5 bases and 4 bases, there was a span of 14 bases. This CDR3 is built from 14 residues. Germline V gene sequence: CDR1 MDHEN, CDR2 SYDVKM. The CDR3 nucleotides are TGTGCCAGCAGTCTGACAGTTCCCGGCACTGAAGCTTTCTTT. Its protein product is CASSLTVPGTEAFF. Based on the CDR3 plus reference TRBV28 and TRBJ1-1, the full variable domain is DVKVTQSSRYLVKRTGEKVFLECVQDMDHENMFWYRQDPGLGLRLIYFSYDVKMKEKGDIPEGYSVSREKKERFSLILESASTNQTSMYLCASSLTVPGTEAFFGQGTRLTVV.

This clonotype showed up just a few times. The rearrangement uses TRBV20-1 and TRBJ1-1, with a possible D match to TRBD1 (6 bases). Germline loops: CDR1 DFQATT, CDR2 SNEGSKA (reference sequence). The CDR3 totals 14 residues. With 1 base removed from V and 4 bases from J, the gap between germline ends came to 13 bases. The CDR3 is CSARAQGRVTEAFF. CDR3 nucleotide sequence: TGCAGTGCTAGAGCGCAGGGGAGGGTCACTGAAGCTTTCTTT.

This clonotype was picked up a small number of times. V usage is TRBV6-1 and J usage is TRBJ2-7; 7 bases are a match to TRBD1. Losses at the gene ends were 7 bases for V and 3 bases for J; bases not matched to a gene: 9. In germline, CDR1 is MNHNS, CDR2 SASEGT. This CDR3 comprises 14 residues. The CDR3 DNA follows: TGTGCCAGCATATCGTGGGGACAGAACTACGAGCAGTACTTC. This encodes CASISWGQNYEQYF.

The chain combines TRBV14 with TRBJ2-7; weak D call: TRBD2 (7 bases). Trimming removed 5 bases from V and 12 bases from J, with 14 bases in between. The V gene's germline CDR1 is SGHDN and CDR2 FVKESK. The CDR3 length is 11 residues. The CDR3: CASSKGGPRYF. For the CDR3, the DNA is TGTGCCAGCAGCAAGGGGGGGCCTCGGTACTTC.

This rearrangement joins TRBV12-3 or TRBV12-4 to TRBJ2-7; perhaps D is TRBD1 or TRBD2 (5 bases each). There are 13 residues in the CDR3. The ends were cut back, 8 bases at V and 6 bases at J, with 17 bases in the middle. CDR3 region: CASGSGLPAEQYF. In nucleotides, the CDR3 is TGTGCCAGCGGATCGGGGCTACCTGCCGAGCAGTACTTC.